This T cell receptor beta chain was found in a study of blood T cell repertoires in COVID-19. As for the study in general: The cDNA or gDNA used as material had been derived from T cells, B-cell-depleted T cells, or PBMCs.

This CDR3 has 15 amino acids. Germline V gives CDR1 SGHDT, CDR2 YYEEEE. Trimming at V came to 4 bases and at J to 3 bases, leaving 7 bases not matched to a gene. Sequencing was performed with immunoSEQ multiplex PCR; in TCRdb, only in-frame clones are kept and a portion is missing. The sample includes hundreds of thousands of clones, roughly 90% of them seen just once. The TCR originated in a man younger than 30 with active or convalescent COVID-19. The chain is built from TRBV5-6 and TRBJ2-3, with 8 nucleotides matching TRBD2. The sequenced material came from peripheral blood. CDR3 amino acids: CASSLNPGGTDTQYF. The CDR3 DNA follows: TGTGCCAGCAGCCTCAATCCGGGAGGGACAGATACGCAGTATTTT. Combining the CDR3 with reference TRBV5-6 and TRBJ2-3 gives the whole variable domain DAGVTQSPTHLIKTRGQQVTLRCSPKSGHDTVSWYQQALGQGPQFIFQYYEEEERQRGNFPDRFSGHQFPNYSSELNVNALLLGDSALYLCASSLNPGGTDTQYFGPGTRLTVL.